This T cell receptor (beta chain) was obtained from a study of cytomegalovirus exposure and HLA in healthy donors. General study findings and limits: When presence/absence was analysed, sequencing depth was taken to be roughly uniform across donors. The investigators catalogued 150 to 200 TCR beta chains as cytomegalovirus-associated. Analysis was carried out at a later point, and it linked a missense DCLRE1C variant to TCR beta V- and J-gene trimming.

The length of the CDR3 is 15 residues. Germline values: CDR1 MNHNS, CDR2 SASEGT. The V end lost 2 bases, the J end lost 7 bases, and 18 bases lay between the germline ends. This PCR relied on a set of 60 Vbeta primers and 13 Jbeta primers. Clones were read by immunoSEQ multiplex PCR, and TCRdb kept only the in-frame ones, dropping some. The sample carries 65,000 to 75,000 clones, 65% to 70% recorded once. With regard to this clone: Its antigen is undetermined.

The receptor was derived from a woman aged 25 to 39 in good health and CMV-seronegative. This rearrangement joins TRBV6-1 to TRBJ2-7; weak D call: TRBD2 (5 bases). The sequencing input was PBMCs. CDR3 loop: CASSESGEATGEQYF. The CDR3 region has the DNA TGTGCCAGCAGTGAAAGTGGAGAAGCCACGGGGGAGCAGTACTTC.